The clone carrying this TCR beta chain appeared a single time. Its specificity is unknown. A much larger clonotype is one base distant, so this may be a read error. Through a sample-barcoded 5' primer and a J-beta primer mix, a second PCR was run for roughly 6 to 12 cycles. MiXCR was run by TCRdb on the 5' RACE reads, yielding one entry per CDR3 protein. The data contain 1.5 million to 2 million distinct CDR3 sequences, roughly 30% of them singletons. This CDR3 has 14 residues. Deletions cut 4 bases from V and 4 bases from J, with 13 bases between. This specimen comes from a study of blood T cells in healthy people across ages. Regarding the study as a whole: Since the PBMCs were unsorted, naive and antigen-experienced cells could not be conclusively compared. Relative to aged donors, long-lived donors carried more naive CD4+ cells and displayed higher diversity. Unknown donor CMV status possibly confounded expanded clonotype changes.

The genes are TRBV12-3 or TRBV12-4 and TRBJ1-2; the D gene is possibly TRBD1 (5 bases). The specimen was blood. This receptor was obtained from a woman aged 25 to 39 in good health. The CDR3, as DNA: TGTGCCAGCAGTTCCCAACAGGTTAGCTATGGCTACACCTTC. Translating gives CASSSQQVSYGYTF.